The sequence of this TCR beta chain was determined in a study of beta chain features in type 1 diabetes (dated by TCRdb to 2016 to 2019). With respect to the entire study: Mean age, gender distribution, total cell number and subset yield were not different between patients and healthy donors. Naive and central memory subsets were obtained from all 30 or so donors, but regulatory and stem cell-like memory subsets were isolated from only 8 patients and roughly 8 healthy donors. In the study, TCRB repertoires of sorted circulating CD4+ T cell subsets from recently diagnosed type 1 diabetes patients were compared with those of matched healthy donors. A total of 85 million to 110 million sorted cells were examined across all samples, and RNA yield correlated strongly with the number of cells per subset.

From each donor, a single peripheral blood sample of roughly 0.11 L on average was drawn into heparinised tubes. Using a panel that included CD45RO, CCR7, CD25, CD127, CD95 and CD27, naive, central memory, regulatory and stem cell-like memory CD4+ T cells were sorted on a BD FACSAria II. A purity above 95% was achieved for all sorted populations. Right away, PBMCs were isolated by Lymphoprep density gradient centrifugation and were stained directly, with no culture step. So that batch effects would be minimized, each experiment stained and sorted samples in pairs, pairing one healthy donor with one patient. The High Capacity cDNA Reverse Transcription Kit was used to reverse transcribe all of the isolated RNA, meaning that expressed TCRB transcripts were what got sequenced. Deep immunoSEQ sequencing was applied to naive, central memory and regulatory T cell samples, giving an average of roughly 3.5 million total reads per sample. After sorted cells were lysed in RLT buffer, RNA was extracted with DNase-treated RNeasy Micro or Mini kits, with the choice depending on cell number. To prevent cross-contamination, each cell subset was processed individually, whereas patient and healthy donor samples were processed jointly. The immunoSEQ multiplex PCR was used to amplify TCRB sequences from cDNA, generating 87-bp fragments that spanned the CDR3 region. Amplicons were sequenced on the Illumina HiSeq platform. The source study handled its data this way. Synthetic template baselines were used to correct PCR bias computationally, reads within Hamming distance 2 were collapsed, and singletons that could not be merged were discarded. Reads were aligned against IMGT to assign V, D and J genes, CDR3 length and insertions or deletions at six rearrangement sites. Within each subset, clonotype counts were normalized to sorted cell number, after which true diversity and Gini coefficients were computed with the tcR R package. Repertoire sharing was quantified using the overlap coefficient calculated on TCRB nucleotide sequences. The table comes from immuneACCESS by way of TCRdb, which keeps in-frame sequences with V and J called. Part of the clones is missing from these tables; in studies checked, under half for an unresolved V gene and the rest for unknown reasons. That table supplies the V and J calls and clone size; D and trimming were determined from the DNA. The sample table lists about 190,000 clones, over 6% of them with a count of one. 0.5% of the sample is held by the ten biggest clonotypes.

Based on the germline V gene, the CDR1 and CDR2 sequences are SGHTA and FQGNSA. The CDR3 contains 15 residues, cysteine and phenylalanine counted. This entry keeps only the CDR3 DNA: 45 bases, framed from base 1. Overall study results and their limits: Because cDNA was sequenced instead of genomic DNA, activated cells with high expression could be over-represented, although the groups did not differ in activation or CD3 levels. At VDJ recombination sites, type 1 diabetes patients had fewer insertions and more deleted nucleotides, which implies abnormalities in thymic rearrangement. A moderate but significant shortening of TCRB CDR3 length was observed in type 1 diabetes patients in all four CD4+ subsets. Only small numbers of individuals were included in the HLA sub-analyses, which left unresolved whether HLA type had any influence on TCRB rearrangement. Naive, central memory and regulatory TCRB repertoires appeared to be more alike among patients than among healthy donors. PCR may preferentially amplify shorter templates, but because patient and control samples were amplified and corrected together, any resulting skew would affect both groups equally.

Comment on this clone: The specificity of this receptor is unknown. Mismatch with germline at one junction end may stem from a read error.

The sequenced material came from central memory CD4+ T cells from blood. This chain is built from TRBV7-2 and TRBJ1-4, and TRBD1 matches 9 of the central bases. This TCR came from a man between 18 and 29 years old with type 1 diabetes. The sequenced DNA: TGCGCCAGCAGTTCTACAGGGGGCGGAGGTGAAAAACTGTTTTTT. This codes for CASSSTGGGGEKLFF. Supplemented by the reference TRBV7-2 and TRBJ1-4 proteins around the CDR3, the complete variable domain is GAGVSQSPSNKVTEKGKDVELRCDPISGHTALYWYRQSLGQGLEFLIYFQGNSAPDKSGLPSDRFSAERTGGSVSTLTIQRTQQEDSAVYLCASSSTGGGGEKLFFGSGTQLSVL.